This record covers a single TCR beta chain. Its antigen remains undetermined. No base quality information exists; no much larger clone differs at one position. This sample was taken from a study of OX40 agonist ivuxolimab in advanced cancers. Study-level background: Ivuxolimab was a fully human IgG2 agonistic monoclonal antibody targeting the costimulatory receptor OX40 (CD134). Partial responses occurred in three dose-escalation patients: two with cutaneous melanoma and one with hepatocellular carcinoma. Of the roughly 51 patients in dose escalation, about 20 had hepatocellular carcinoma, some 15 had melanoma, 9 had renal cell carcinoma and 9 had head and neck cancer. Prior anti-PD-1, anti-PD-L1 or anti-CTLA-4 therapy was permitted, and checkpoint inhibitors had been received by under 50% of dose-escalation patients. The paper reports the monotherapy dose-escalation portion (N = 52 patients) of the phase I ivuxolimab trial. Peripheral TCRbeta sequencing aimed to test whether ivuxolimab altered TCR sequence diversity and caused clonal T-cell expansion. Intravenous ivuxolimab was administered to patients every 2 weeks at six dose levels: 0.01, 0.1, 0.3, 1.5, 3 and 10 mg/kg. In the dose-escalation cohort, more than 75% of patients were male, and the mean age was approximately 60 years, with a range of roughly 23 to 85.

The paper as a whole reports these results and caveats: Which antigens the clonally expanded peripheral T cells were specific for was not determined. At doses from 0.1 to 3.0 mg/kg, clonal expansion was seen in both CD4+ and CD8+ blood T cells between baseline and week 6. Low levels of normalized T-cell clonal expansion were also seen in some patients who did not respond. In partial responders in the 0.1-3.0 mg/kg groups, normalized peripheral clonal expansion was found to be among the lowest, especially among CD8+ T cells. After ivuxolimab, more expanded clones were found on average in CD8+ T cells than in CD4+ T cells.

The trial excluded patients who had a history of autoimmune disease or who were on systemic immunosuppression. Peripheral blood for TCR sequencing was drawn from every dose cohort at baseline, at cycle 4 day 1 and at cycle 7 day 1. The samples were taken from a phase I, first-in-human, multicenter, open-label dose-escalation trial of ivuxolimab. Adults with locally advanced or metastatic head and neck squamous cell, hepatocellular, melanoma or renal cell carcinoma were enrolled in the trial. Before TCR sequencing, CD4+ and CD8+ T cells were separately sorted from peripheral blood. Genomic DNA was isolated from the sorted cells so that the TCRbeta CDR3 region could be sequenced. The immunoSEQ Assay was used for sequencing of TCRbeta CDR3 regions. As stored in TCRdb, this immuneACCESS dataset retains in-frame rearrangements with V and J assigned. A fraction of the clones does not appear; measured against another copy, unresolved V genes explain less than half of the discrepancy, and the remainder lacks a known reason. This sample comprises fewer than 85,000 clones, approximately 90% of them detected only once. The ten largest clones represent approximately 0.5% of the sample.

V loses 1 base at its end and J loses 11 bases; junction bases beyond the gene matches: 15. The CDR3 holds 18 amino acids from the cysteine to the phenylalanine. Just CDR3 DNA is preserved here, 54 bases in frame from base 1. From a lookup of the germline V gene, CDR1 and CDR2 are SGHRS and YFSETQ. The starting material was CD4+ or CD8+ T cells sorted from blood, obtained in a trial of the OX40 agonist ivuxolimab. Here the chain combines TRBV5-1 and TRBJ2-1, with 13 middle bases fitting TRBD2. This clonotype originated in an adult with an advanced solid tumor such as melanoma, head and neck, liver or kidney cancer. The CDR3 corresponds to CASSLSPPGLAGKIKQFF. The base sequence is TGCGCCAGCAGCTTGTCCCCTCCGGGACTAGCGGGAAAAATTAAGCAGTTCTTC.